Detailed here is one TCR beta chain. What it binds is not known. The TCR cDNA carried a universal primer site and UMIs from 5'RACE template switching. MiXCR was run by TCRdb on the 5' RACE reads, yielding one entry per CDR3 protein. The sample yields approximately 350,000 distinct CDR3 sequences, more than 9% seen once. The data are from a study of T cells after yellow fever vaccination. About the research overall: Fractions low in cell number were prepared with SMART-Seq v4 Ultra Low Input. The study, taken as a whole, reports: Peaking faster, on day 5 versus 15, the secondary response was nonetheless weaker. Most primary-vaccination clones reappeared after the booster (more than 95% CD4, roughly 88% CD8).

The CDR3 has 13 amino acids. Per the germline V gene, CDR1 is DFQATT and CDR2 is SNEGSKA (reference sequence). Deletions cut 1 base from V and 5 bases from J, with 9 bases between. This chain connects TRBV20-1 to TRBJ1-5; no reliable D call. This specimen consisted of PBMCs, obtained on the day of the first yellow fever vaccination. The sequence came from a man in his late teens or twenties who received the YFV17D yellow fever vaccine. The DNA for the CDR3 is TGCAGTGCTAGAGCGACGGGTGATCAGCCCCAGCATTTT. Residues: CSARATGDQPQHF.